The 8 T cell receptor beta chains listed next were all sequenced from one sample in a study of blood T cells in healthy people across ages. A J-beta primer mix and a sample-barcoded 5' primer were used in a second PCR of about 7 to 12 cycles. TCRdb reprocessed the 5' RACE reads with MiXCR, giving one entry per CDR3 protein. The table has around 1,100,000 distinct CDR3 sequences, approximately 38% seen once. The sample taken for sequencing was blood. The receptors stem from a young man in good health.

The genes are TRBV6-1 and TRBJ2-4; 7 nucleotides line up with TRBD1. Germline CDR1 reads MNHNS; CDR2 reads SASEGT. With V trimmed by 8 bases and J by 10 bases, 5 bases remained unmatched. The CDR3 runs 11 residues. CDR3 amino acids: CASYRDRIQYF. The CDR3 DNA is TGTGCCAGCTACCGGGACAGAATTCAGTACTTC.

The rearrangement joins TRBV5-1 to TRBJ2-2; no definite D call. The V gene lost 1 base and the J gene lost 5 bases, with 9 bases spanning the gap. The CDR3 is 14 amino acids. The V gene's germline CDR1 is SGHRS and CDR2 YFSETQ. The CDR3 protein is CASSLLVETGELFF. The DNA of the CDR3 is TGCGCCAGCAGCTTGCTTGTAGAGACCGGGGAGCTGTTTTTT.

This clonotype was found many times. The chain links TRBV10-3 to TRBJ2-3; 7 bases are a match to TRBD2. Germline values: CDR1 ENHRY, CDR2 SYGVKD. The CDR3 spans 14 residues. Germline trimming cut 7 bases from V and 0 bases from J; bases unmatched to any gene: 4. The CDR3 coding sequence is TGTGCCATCAAGGGGCGGGGGAGCACAGATACGCAGTATTTT. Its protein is CAIKGRGSTDTQYF.

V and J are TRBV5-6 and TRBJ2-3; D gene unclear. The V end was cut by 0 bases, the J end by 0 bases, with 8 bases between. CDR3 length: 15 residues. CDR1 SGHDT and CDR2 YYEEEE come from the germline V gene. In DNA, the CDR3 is TGTGCCAGCAGCTTGGATGGCCTCAGCACAGATACGCAGTATTTT. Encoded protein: CASSLDGLSTDTQYF.

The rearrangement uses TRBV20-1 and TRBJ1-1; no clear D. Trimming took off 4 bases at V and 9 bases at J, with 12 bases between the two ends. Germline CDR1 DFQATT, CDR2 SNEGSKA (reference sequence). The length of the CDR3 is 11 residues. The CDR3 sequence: CSAIEEVQAFF. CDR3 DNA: TGCAGTGCTATAGAGGAGGTCCAAGCTTTCTTT.

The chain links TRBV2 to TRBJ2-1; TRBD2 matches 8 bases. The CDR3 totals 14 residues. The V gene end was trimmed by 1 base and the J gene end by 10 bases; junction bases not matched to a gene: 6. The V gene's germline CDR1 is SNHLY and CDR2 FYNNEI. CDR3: CASSEGIAGYEQFF. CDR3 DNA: TGTGCCAGCAGTGAAGGGATAGCGGGGTACGAGCAGTTCTTC.

The DNA of the CDR3 is TGCAGCGTTTCCCCTAGCAGGGAGGAGACCCAGTACTTC. Its protein is CSVSPSREETQYF. The V gene is TRBV29-1, the J gene TRBJ2-5; D might be TRBD1 or TRBD2, each matching 5 bases. The germline V and J ends were trimmed by 5 bases and 5 bases, with 15 bases remaining between them. The germline gives CDR1 SQVTM, CDR2 ANQGSEA. The length of the CDR3 is 13 residues.

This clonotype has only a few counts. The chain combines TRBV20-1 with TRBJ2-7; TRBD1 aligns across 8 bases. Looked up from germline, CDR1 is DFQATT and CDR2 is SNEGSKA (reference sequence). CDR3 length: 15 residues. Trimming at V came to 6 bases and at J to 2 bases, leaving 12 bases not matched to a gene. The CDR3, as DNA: TGCAGTGCCCCAATTACTACAGGGGGTGCCTACGAGCAGTACTTC. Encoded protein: CSAPITTGGAYEQYF.